Listed below are T cell receptor beta chains from one sample, sequenced in a study of T cell responses to AZD1222 COVID-19 vaccine. The protocol was immunoSEQ multiplex PCR, while the TCRdb copy is restricted to in-frame clones and leaves out a portion. The data contain more than 95,000 clones, 65% to 90% of them singletons. The material sequenced was peripheral blood, taken 28 days after the second AZD1222 dose. These receptors were taken from an adult who received the AZD1222 COVID-19 vaccine. The CDR3 runs from the conserved cysteine through the conserved F or W. D genes are given only for firm matches. Clone size is given for some rows only: seen once, a few or many times, or a class if the clone is expanded.

D gene	clone size	V gene	J gene	CDR3 length	CDR3 protein	CDR3 DNA
TRBD1	-	TRBV15	TRBJ2-7	13	CATRQGGDYEQYF	TGTGCCACCCGACAGGGGGGGGACTACGAGCAGTACTTC
-	-	TRBV7-9	TRBJ1-2	15	CASSYTGQANYGYTF	TGTGCCAGCAGCTATACAGGGCAGGCTAACTATGGCTACACCTTC
-	-	TRBV28	TRBJ1-3	15	CASSSATRVGNTIYF	TGTGCCAGCAGTTCGGCGACTCGCGTCGGAAACACCATATATTTT
-	-	TRBV14	TRBJ1-1	14	CASSQDITWAEAFF	TGTGCCAGCAGCCAAGATATTACATGGGCTGAAGCTTTCTTT
TRBD1	-	TRBV5-1	TRBJ2-7	15	CASSSDGTGGSGQYF	TGCGCCAGCAGTTCGGACGGGACAGGGGGCAGTGGGCAGTACTTC
-	-	TRBV5-6	TRBJ2-5	15	CASRPSANEQETQYF	TGTGCCAGCAGACCCAGCGCTAACGAACAAGAGACCCAGTACTTC
-	-	TRBV28	TRBJ2-7	14	CASSSTPQRDEQYF	TGTGCCAGCAGTTCCACCCCTCAGCGGGACGAGCAGTACTTC
TRBD1	-	TRBV19	TRBJ1-1	14	CASSEQGMVPEAFF	TGTGCCAGTAGTGAACAGGGGATGGTGCCTGAAGCTTTCTTT
-	-	TRBV27	TRBJ2-5	15	CASSRSGLNQETQYF	TGTGCCAGCAGTCGATCGGGGCTTAACCAAGAGACCCAGTACTTC
-	-	TRBV29-1	TRBJ1-2	12	CSALSPGNGYTF	TGCAGCGCCCTAAGCCCAGGGAATGGCTACACCTTC
-	-	TRBV12-3/TRBV12-4	TRBJ2-5	13	CASSFRLMETQYF	TGTGCCAGCAGTTTTCGACTTATGGAGACCCAGTACTTC
TRBD1	few	TRBV28	TRBJ1-2	13	CATSGQFNYGYTF	TGTGCCACCTCGGGACAGTTTAACTATGGCTACACCTTC
-	-	TRBV4-3	TRBJ1-4	19	CASSQDRGSEESPPGKLFF	TGCGCCAGCAGCCAAGATAGGGGGTCGGAGGAGTCACCACCTGGAAAACTGTTTTTT
TRBD1	-	TRBV11-2	TRBJ1-2	15	CASRSPGTAFYGYTF	TGTGCCAGCAGGTCTCCCGGGACAGCCTTCTATGGCTACACCTTC
-	-	TRBV28	TRBJ2-7	12	CASSLLSGEQYF	TGTGCCAGCAGTTTATTGTCGGGGGAGCAGTACTTC
TRBD2	-	TRBV25-1	TRBJ2-2	15	CASSELLAGGRRLFF	TGTGCCAGCAGTGAACTACTAGCGGGGGGACGGCGGCTGTTTTTT
-	-	TRBV5-5	TRBJ1-1	15	CASSSGFEGGTEAFF	TGTGCCAGCAGCTCCGGCTTTGAGGGGGGCACTGAAGCTTTCTTT
TRBD1	-	TRBV28	TRBJ1-2	17	CASSSVPAGGENYGYTF	TGTGCCAGCAGTTCCGTCCCGGCAGGGGGCGAGAACTATGGCTACACCTTC
TRBD2	-	TRBV10-3	TRBJ2-2	15	CAISGVAGNTGELFF	TGTGCCATCAGTGGGGTAGCGGGGAACACCGGGGAGCTGTTTTTT
-	-	TRBV7-9	TRBJ1-2	14	CASSLTGVDYGYTF	TGTGCCAGCAGCTTAACAGGTGTAGACTATGGCTACACCTTC
TRBD2	-	TRBV7-8	TRBJ2-3	15	CASSLVGGAGDTQYF	TGTGCCAGCAGCTTAGTCGGGGGGGCTGGAGATACGCAGTATTTT
-	-	TRBV2	TRBJ1-2	17	CASSPPLTNGGTYGYTF	TGTGCCAGCAGTCCACCTTTAACCAATGGGGGGACCTATGGCTACACCTTC
TRBD2	-	TRBV6-4	TRBJ2-1	15	CASSETSGGYNEQFF	TGTGCCAGCAGTGAGACTAGCGGGGGTTACAATGAGCAGTTCTTC
TRBD1	-	TRBV4-2	TRBJ1-1	15	CASSPWGQGYTEAFF	TGTGCCAGCAGCCCCTGGGGACAGGGGTACACTGAAGCTTTCTTT
-	few	TRBV4-3	TRBJ1-5	15	CASSPRSWGDQPQHF	TGCGCCAGCAGCCCCCGTAGCTGGGGGGATCAGCCCCAGCATTTT
-	-	TRBV3-1/TRBV3-2	TRBJ2-1	16	CASSHPGLFSYNEQFF	TGTGCCAGCAGCCACCCCGGACTGTTCTCCTACAATGAGCAGTTCTTC
-	-	TRBV7-3	TRBJ1-2	13	CASSYGTPYGYTF	TGTGCCAGCAGCTACGGGACACCCTATGGCTACACCTTC
TRBD1	few	TRBV2	TRBJ1-6	13	CASRGQINSPLHF	TGTGCCAGCAGGGGACAGATTAATTCACCCCTCCACTTT
TRBD2	-	TRBV28	TRBJ2-3	18	CASSLVSSGGNPTDTQYF	TGTGCCAGCAGTTTGGTGTCTAGCGGGGGAAACCCCACAGATACGCAGTATTTT
-	-	TRBV11-1	TRBJ1-1	15	CASSLARAGEAEAFF	TGTGCCAGCAGCTTAGCGCGGGCAGGGGAGGCTGAAGCTTTCTTT
TRBD1	-	TRBV7-3	TRBJ2-7	15	CARDRQGAKLDEQYF	TGTGCCAGGGATAGACAGGGGGCGAAGCTCGACGAGCAGTACTTC
-	-	TRBV19	TRBJ1-1	13	CASRTNMNTEAFF	TGTGCCAGTAGGACTAATATGAACACTGAAGCTTTCTTT
-	-	TRBV2	TRBJ2-7	14	CASRSGQSSYEQYF	TGTGCCAGCCGGAGCGGGCAAAGCTCCTACGAGCAGTACTTC
TRBD1	-	TRBV5-1	TRBJ2-2	15	CASSLDRGNTGELFF	TGCGCCAGCAGCCTGGACAGGGGAAACACCGGGGAGCTGTTTTTT
-	-	TRBV11-3	TRBJ2-3	12	CASSLGEDTQYF	TGTGCCAGCAGCTTAGGGGAAGATACGCAGTATTTT
TRBD1	-	TRBV24-1	TRBJ1-3	15	CATSDPGTAGNTIYF	TGTGCCACCAGTGACCCCGGGACAGCTGGAAACACCATATATTTT
-	-	TRBV18	TRBJ1-1	14	CASSVKLELSEAFF	TGTGCCAGCTCAGTAAAATTGGAGCTCTCTGAAGCTTTCTTT
-	-	TRBV29-1	TRBJ1-3	16	CSVEDYHGTRGNTIYF	TGCAGCGTTGAAGACTATCACGGGACGCGGGGAAACACCATATATTTT
-	-	TRBV7-9	TRBJ1-4	14	CASSPGGTNEKLFF	TGTGCCAGCAGCCCCGGTGGAACTAATGAAAAACTGTTTTTT
TRBD1	-	TRBV19	TRBJ2-7	14	CASRIGTGAYEQYF	TGTGCCAGTCGTATAGGGACAGGGGCTTACGAGCAGTACTTC
-	-	TRBV6-5	TRBJ1-3	14	CASTSGGSGNTIYF	TGTGCCAGCACATCGGGGGGCTCTGGAAACACCATATATTTT
-	-	TRBV10-1	TRBJ2-3	13	CASSDRSTDTQYF	TGCGCCAGCAGTGACAGGAGCACAGATACGCAGTATTTT
TRBD1	-	TRBV19	TRBJ2-7	14	CASSRDRGSYEQYF	TGTGCCAGTAGTAGGGACAGGGGCTCCTACGAGCAGTACTTC
-	-	TRBV11-2	TRBJ2-2	16	CASSHLILRKAGELFF	TGTGCCAGCAGCCACCTCATCCTCCGGAAGGCCGGGGAGCTGTTTTTT
-	-	TRBV28	TRBJ1-5	13	CASRTDGNQPQHF	TGTGCCAGCAGGACCGATGGCAATCAGCCCCAGCATTTT
TRBD2	few	TRBV10-1	TRBJ2-3	18	CASSEQPPGTRGTDTQYF	TGCGCCAGCAGTGAGCAACCTCCCGGGACTAGGGGCACAGATACGCAGTATTTT
-	-	TRBV28	TRBJ2-6	16	CASSFGVLSGANVLTF	TGTGCCAGCAGTTTTGGCGTCCTCTCTGGGGCCAACGTCCTGACTTTC
-	-	TRBV5-4	TRBJ2-1	17	CASSPPIGRVAYNEQFF	TGTGCCAGCAGCCCCCCAATCGGTAGGGTAGCCTACAATGAGCAGTTCTTC
TRBD1	-	TRBV6-2/TRBV6-3	TRBJ1-2	13	CASSSRQGGGYTF	TGTGCCAGCAGTTCCCGACAGGGCGGTGGCTACACCTTC
TRBD2	-	TRBV6-6	TRBJ2-7	10	CASGGVEQYF	TGTGCCTCGGGGGGTGTCGAGCAGTACTTC
-	-	TRBV20-1	TRBJ1-1	12	CSASSVNTEAFF	TGCAGTGCTAGTAGCGTGAACACTGAAGCTTTCTTT
TRBD1	-	TRBV5-1	TRBJ2-5	15	CASADPQGAQETQYF	TGCGCCAGCGCCGATCCACAGGGGGCCCAAGAGACCCAGTACTTC
TRBD2	-	TRBV28	TRBJ2-5	17	CASSFPQAGTGRETQYF	TGTGCCAGCAGTTTCCCTCAAGCGGGGACGGGCAGAGAGACCCAGTACTTC
TRBD1	-	TRBV9	TRBJ2-2	19	CASSVYPLPQGKNTGELFF	TGTGCCAGCAGCGTATACCCCCTCCCACAGGGGAAGAACACCGGGGAGCTGTTTTTT
TRBD1	-	TRBV19	TRBJ2-7	17	CASSTLQGQGSSYEQYF	TGTGCCAGTAGTACCCTCCAGGGACAGGGGTCTTCCTACGAGCAGTACTTC
TRBD2	-	TRBV6-5	TRBJ2-3	16	CASSYLPSGRTDTQYF	TGTGCCAGCAGTTACTTGCCTAGCGGACGCACAGATACGCAGTATTTT
TRBD1	few	TRBV5-1	TRBJ1-1	15	CASSLSARTGTEAFF	TGCGCCAGCAGCTTGTCGGCTCGGACAGGCACTGAAGCTTTCTTT